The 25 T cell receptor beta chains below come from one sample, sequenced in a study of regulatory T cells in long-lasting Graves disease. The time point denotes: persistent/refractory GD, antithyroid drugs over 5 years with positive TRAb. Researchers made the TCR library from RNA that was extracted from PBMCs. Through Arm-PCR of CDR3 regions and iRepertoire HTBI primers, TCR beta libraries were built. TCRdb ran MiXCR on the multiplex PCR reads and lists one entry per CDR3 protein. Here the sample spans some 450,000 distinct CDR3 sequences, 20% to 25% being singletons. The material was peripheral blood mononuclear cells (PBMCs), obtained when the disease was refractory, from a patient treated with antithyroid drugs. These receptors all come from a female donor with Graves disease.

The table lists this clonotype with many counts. CDR3 loop: CASRLAGSSYEQYF. In nucleotides, the CDR3 is TGTGCCAGCAGACTAGCGGGATCCTCCTACGAGCAGTACTTC. V is TRBV12-3 or TRBV12-4 and J is TRBJ2-7; TRBD2 aligns across 10 bases. The CDR3 covers 14 residues. V lost 6 bases to trimming and J lost 0 bases; unmatched junction nucleotides: 2.

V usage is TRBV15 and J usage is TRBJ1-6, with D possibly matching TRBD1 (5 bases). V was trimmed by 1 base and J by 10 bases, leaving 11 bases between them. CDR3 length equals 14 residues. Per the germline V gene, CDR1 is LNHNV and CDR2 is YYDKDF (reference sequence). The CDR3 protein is CATSRAQGNSPLHF. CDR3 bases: TGTGCCACCAGCAGAGCTCAGGGAAACTCACCCCTCCACTTT.

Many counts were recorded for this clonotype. DNA of the CDR3: TGCAGTGCTAGAGAAGGGCGGGGACTAGCGGGCTTGGGCGAGCAGTACTTC. The encoded protein is CSAREGRGLAGLGEQYF. The rearrangement links TRBV20-1 to TRBJ2-7, with 12 bases lining up with TRBD2. Germline CDR1 reads DFQATT; CDR2 reads SNEGSKA (reference sequence). This CDR3 region has 17 residues. The V gene end was trimmed by 0 bases and the J gene end by 6 bases; junction bases not matched to a gene: 12.

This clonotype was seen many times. In DNA form, the CDR3 reads TGTGCCAGCAGTTACGGGACAAATTCACCCCTCCACTTT. Its protein product is CASSYGTNSPLHF. The V gene is TRBV6-5, the J gene TRBJ1-6; D is perhaps TRBD1 (6 bases). The CDR3 loop spans 13 amino acids. Trimming pared 2 bases from V and 7 bases from J, leaving 6 bases between. CDR1 is MNHEY, CDR2 SVGAGI, per germline.

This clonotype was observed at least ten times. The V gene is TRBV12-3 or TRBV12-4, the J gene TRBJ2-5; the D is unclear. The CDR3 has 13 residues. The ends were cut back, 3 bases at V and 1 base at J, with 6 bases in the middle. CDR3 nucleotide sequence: TGTGCCAGCAGTTTGAAGGGCCAAGAGACCCAGTACTTC. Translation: CASSLKGQETQYF.

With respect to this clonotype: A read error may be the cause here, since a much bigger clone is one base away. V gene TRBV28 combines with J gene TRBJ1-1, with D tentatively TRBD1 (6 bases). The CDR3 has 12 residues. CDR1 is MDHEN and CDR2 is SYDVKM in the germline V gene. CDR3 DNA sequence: TGTGCCAGCAGAGGGGGTAACACTGGAGCTTTCTTT. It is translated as CASRGGNTGAFF. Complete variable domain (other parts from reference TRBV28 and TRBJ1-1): DVKVTQSSRYLVKRTGEKVFLECVQDMDHENMFWYRQDPGLGLRLIYFSYDVKMKEKGDIPEGYSVSREKKERFSLILESASTNQTSMYLCASRGGNTGAFFGQGTRLTVV.

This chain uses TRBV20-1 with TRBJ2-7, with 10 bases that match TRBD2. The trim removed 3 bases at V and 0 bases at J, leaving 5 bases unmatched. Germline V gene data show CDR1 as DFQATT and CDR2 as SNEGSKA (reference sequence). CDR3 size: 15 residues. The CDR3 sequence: CSARISSGSSYEQYF. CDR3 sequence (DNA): TGCAGTGCTAGGATTTCTAGCGGGAGCTCCTACGAGCAGTACTTC.

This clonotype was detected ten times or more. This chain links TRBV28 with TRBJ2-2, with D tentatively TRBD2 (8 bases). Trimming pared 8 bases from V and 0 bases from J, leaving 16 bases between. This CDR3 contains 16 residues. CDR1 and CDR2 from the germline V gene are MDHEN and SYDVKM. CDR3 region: CASLTGGTANTGELFF. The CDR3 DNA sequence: TGTGCCAGCCTGACGGGGGGGACAGCGAACACCGGGGAGCTGTTTTTT.

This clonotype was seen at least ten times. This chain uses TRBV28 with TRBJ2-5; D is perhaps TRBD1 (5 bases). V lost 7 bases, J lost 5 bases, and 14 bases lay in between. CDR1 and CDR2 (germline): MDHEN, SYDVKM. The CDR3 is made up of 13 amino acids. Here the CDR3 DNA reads TGTGCCAGCACCCCAGGGTATTGGGAGACCCAGTACTTC. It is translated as CASTPGYWETQYF.

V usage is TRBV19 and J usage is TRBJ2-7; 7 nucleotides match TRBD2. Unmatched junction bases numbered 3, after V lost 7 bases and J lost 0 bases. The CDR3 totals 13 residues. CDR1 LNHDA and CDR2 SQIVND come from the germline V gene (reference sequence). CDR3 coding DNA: TGTGCCAGTAACGCGGGAGACTCCTACGAGCAGTACTTC. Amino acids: CASNAGDSYEQYF.

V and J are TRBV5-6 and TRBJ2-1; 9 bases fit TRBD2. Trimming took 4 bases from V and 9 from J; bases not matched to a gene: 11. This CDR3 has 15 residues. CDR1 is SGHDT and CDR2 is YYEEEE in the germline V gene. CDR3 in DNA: TGTGCCAGCAGCCTAGCGGGATTTGATGACGTTGAGCAGTTCTTC. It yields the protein CASSLAGFDDVEQFF. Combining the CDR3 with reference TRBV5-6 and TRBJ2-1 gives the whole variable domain DAGVTQSPTHLIKTRGQQVTLRCSPKSGHDTVSWYQQALGQGPQFIFQYYEEEERQRGNFPDRFSGHQFPNYSSELNVNALLLGDSALYLCASSLAGFDDVEQFFGPGTRLTVL.

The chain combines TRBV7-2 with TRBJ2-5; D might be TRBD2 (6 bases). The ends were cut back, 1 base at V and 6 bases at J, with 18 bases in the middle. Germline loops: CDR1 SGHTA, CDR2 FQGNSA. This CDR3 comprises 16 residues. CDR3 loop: CASSLESGAGGKTQYF. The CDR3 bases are TGTGCCAGCAGCTTAGAGTCCGGGGCTGGCGGGAAGACCCAGTACTTC.

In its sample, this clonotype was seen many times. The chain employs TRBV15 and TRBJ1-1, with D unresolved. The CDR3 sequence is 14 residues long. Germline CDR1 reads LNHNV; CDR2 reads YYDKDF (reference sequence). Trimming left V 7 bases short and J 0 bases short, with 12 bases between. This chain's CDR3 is CATTVGVMNTEAFF. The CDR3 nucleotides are TGTGCCACCACGGTCGGAGTAATGAACACTGAAGCTTTCTTT.

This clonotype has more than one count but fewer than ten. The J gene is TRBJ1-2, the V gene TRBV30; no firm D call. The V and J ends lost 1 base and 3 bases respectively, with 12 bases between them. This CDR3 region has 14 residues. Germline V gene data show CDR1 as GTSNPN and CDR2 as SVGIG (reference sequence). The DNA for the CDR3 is TGTGCCTGGAGTGACCAGGTGGGAGACTATGGCTACACCTTC. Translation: CAWSDQVGDYGYTF. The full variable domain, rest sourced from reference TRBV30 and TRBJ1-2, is SQTIHQWPATLVQPVGSPLSLECTVEGTSNPNLYWYRQAAGRGLQLLFYSVGIGQISSEVPQNLSASRPQDRQFILSSKKLLLSDSGFYLCAWSDQVGDYGYTFGSGTRLTVV.

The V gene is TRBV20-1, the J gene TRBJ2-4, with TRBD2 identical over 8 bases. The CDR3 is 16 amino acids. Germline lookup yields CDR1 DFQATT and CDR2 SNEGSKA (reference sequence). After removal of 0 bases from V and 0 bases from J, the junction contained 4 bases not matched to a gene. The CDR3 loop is CSARDLAGLAKNIQYF. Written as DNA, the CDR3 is TGCAGTGCTAGAGATCTAGCGGGCCTAGCCAAAAACATTCAGTACTTC.

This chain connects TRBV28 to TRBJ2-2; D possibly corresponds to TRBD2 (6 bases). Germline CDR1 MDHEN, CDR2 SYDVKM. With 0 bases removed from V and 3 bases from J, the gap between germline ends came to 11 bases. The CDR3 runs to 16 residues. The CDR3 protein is CASSLWGRGDTGELFF. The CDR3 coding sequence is TGTGCCAGCAGTTTATGGGGGCGCGGGGACACCGGGGAGCTGTTTTTT.

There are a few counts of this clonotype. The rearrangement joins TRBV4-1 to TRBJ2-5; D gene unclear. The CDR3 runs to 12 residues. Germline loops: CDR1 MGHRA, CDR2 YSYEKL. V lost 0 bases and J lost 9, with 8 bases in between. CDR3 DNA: TGCGCCAGCAGCCAAGAGGGGTTGTCCCAGTACTTC. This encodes CASSQEGLSQYF.

CDR3 amino acids: CASSIVAPPRGGTEAFF. CDR3 DNA: TGTGCCAGTAGTATAGTCGCCCCTCCCAGAGGGGGGACTGAAGCTTTCTTT. The chain combines TRBV19 with TRBJ1-1, with TRBD1 as a possible D gene (6 bases). The CDR3 has 17 residues. Germline CDR1 is LNHDA and CDR2 is SQIVND (reference sequence). V lost 1 base to trimming and J lost 5 bases, with 20 bases between them.

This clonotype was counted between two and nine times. The CDR3 DNA follows: TGTGCCAGCAGCAGGACGGGGCAGCCCCAGCATTTT. It codes for CASSRTGQPQHF. The chain links TRBV7-9 to TRBJ1-5; D is unresolved. The CDR3 loop spans 12 amino acids. CDR1 is SEHNR and CDR2 is FQNEAQ in the germline V gene (reference sequence). Deletions cut 5 bases from V and 7 bases from J, with 9 bases between.

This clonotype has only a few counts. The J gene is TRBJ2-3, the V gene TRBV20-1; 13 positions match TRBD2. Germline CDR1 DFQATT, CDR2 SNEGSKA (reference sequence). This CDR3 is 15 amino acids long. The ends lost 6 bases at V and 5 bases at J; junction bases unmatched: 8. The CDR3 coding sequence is TGCAGTGCAACTGGACTAGCGGGAGTAGAAGATACGCAGTATTTT. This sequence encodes CSATGLAGVEDTQYF.

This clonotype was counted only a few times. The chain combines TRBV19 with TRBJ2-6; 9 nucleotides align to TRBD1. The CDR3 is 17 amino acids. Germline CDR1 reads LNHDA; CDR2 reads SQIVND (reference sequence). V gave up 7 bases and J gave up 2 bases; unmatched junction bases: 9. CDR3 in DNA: TGTGCCAGTACCAGGGGACAGGGAGTCGCTGGGGCCAACGTCCTGACTTTC. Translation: CASTRGQGVAGANVLTF.

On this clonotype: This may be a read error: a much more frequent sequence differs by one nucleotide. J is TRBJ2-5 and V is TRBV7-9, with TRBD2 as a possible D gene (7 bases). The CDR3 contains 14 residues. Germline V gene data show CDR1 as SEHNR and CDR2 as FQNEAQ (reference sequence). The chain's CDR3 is CASSPRRGQESQYF. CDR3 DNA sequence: TGTGCCAGCAGCCCCCGGCGGGGGCAAGAGTCCCAGTACTTC.

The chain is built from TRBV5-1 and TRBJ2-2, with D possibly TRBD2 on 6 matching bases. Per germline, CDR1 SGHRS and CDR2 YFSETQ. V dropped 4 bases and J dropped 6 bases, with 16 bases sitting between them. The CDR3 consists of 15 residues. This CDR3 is CASSRLRDFPGELFF. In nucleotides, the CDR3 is TGCGCCAGCAGCAGGTTACGGGACTTTCCCGGGGAGCTGTTTTTT.

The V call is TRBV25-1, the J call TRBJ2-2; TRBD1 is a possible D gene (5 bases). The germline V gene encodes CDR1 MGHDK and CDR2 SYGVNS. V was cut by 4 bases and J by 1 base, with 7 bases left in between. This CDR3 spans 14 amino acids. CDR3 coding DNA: TGTGCCAGCAGTGTTGACAGGAACACCGGGGAGCTGTTTTTT. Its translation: CASSVDRNTGELFF. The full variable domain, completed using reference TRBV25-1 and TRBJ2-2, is EADIYQTPRYLVIGTGKKITLECSQTMGHDKMYWYQQDPGMELHLIHYSYGVNSTEKGDLSSESTVSRIRTEHFPLTLESARPSHTSQYLCASSVDRNTGELFFGEGSRLTVL.

The CDR3 nucleotides are TGTGCCAGCAGATGGGCGGGAAGAGAGACCCAGTACTTC. This gives the protein CASRWAGRETQYF. The V call is TRBV12-3 or TRBV12-4, the J call TRBJ2-5; possibly TRBD2 for D (6 bases). The CDR3 runs 13 residues. V was clipped by 6 bases and J by 4 bases, with 12 bases between them.